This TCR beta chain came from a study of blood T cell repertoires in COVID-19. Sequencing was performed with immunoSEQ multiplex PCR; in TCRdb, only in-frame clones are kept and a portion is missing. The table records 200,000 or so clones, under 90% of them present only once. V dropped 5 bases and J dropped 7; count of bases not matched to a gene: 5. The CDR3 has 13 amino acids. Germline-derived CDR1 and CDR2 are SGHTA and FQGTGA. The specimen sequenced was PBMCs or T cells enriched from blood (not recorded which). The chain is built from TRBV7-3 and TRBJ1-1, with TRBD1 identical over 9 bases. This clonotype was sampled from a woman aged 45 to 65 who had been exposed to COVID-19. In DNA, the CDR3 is TGTGCCAGCAGCCCCGGGACAGGGTTTGAAGCTTTCTTT. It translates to CASSPGTGFEAFF.